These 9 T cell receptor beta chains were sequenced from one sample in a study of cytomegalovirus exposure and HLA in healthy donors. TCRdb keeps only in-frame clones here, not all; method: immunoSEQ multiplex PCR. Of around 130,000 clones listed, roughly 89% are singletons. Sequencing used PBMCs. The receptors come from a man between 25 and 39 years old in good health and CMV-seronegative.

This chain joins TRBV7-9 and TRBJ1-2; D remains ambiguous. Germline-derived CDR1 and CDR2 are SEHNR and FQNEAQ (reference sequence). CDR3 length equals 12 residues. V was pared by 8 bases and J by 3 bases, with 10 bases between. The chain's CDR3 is CASAVEDYGYTF. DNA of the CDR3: TGTGCCAGCGCCGTTGAGGACTATGGCTACACCTTC. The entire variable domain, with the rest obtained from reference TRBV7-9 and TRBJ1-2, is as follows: DTGVSQNPRHKITKRGQNVTFRCDPISEHNRLYWYRQTLGQGPEFLTYFQNEAQLEKSRLLSDRFSAERPKGSFSTLEIQRTEQGDSAMYLCASAVEDYGYTFGSGTRLTVV.

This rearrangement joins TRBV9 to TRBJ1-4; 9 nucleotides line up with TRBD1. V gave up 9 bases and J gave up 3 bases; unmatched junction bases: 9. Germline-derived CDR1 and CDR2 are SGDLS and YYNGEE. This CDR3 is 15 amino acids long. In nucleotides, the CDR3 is TGTGCCAACCCCCCGGGACAGGGACCTAATGAAAAACTGTTTTTT. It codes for CANPPGQGPNEKLFF.

CDR3 in amino acids: CASSLGTGWFGYTF. CDR3 in DNA: TGTGCCAGCAGCTTAGGGACAGGGTGGTTTGGCTACACCTTC. V usage is TRBV7-9 and J usage is TRBJ1-2, with 8 bases matching TRBD1. V trimming: 1 base; J trimming: 7 bases; junction bases outside the gene matches: 5. Germline V gene sequence: CDR1 SEHNR, CDR2 FQNEAQ (reference sequence). The CDR3 is 14 amino acids.

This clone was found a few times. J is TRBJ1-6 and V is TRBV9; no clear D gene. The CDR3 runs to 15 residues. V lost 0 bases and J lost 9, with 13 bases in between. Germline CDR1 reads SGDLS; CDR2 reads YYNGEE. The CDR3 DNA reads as TGTGCCAGCAGCGTAGATGGGCAGCAAGGTTCACCCCTCCACTTT. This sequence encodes CASSVDGQQGSPLHF.

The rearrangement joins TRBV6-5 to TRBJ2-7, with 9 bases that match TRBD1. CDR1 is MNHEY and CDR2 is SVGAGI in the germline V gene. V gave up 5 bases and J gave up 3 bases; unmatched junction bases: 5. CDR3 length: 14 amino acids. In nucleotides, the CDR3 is TGTGCCAGCAGTCCACGGACAGGGGACTACGAGCAGTACTTC. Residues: CASSPRTGDYEQYF.

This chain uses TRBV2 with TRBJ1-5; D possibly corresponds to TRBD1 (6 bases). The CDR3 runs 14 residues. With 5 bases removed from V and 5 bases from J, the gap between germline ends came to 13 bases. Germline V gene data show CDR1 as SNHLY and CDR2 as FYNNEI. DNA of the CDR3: TGTGCCAGCAGTCAACAGGGTGGGGATCAGCCCCAGCATTTT. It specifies CASSQQGGDQPQHF.

CDR3 bases: TGTGCCAGTAGGTCTTTAGGCGGGGGGGAGACCCAGTACTTC. Protein: CASRSLGGGETQYF. J is TRBJ2-5 and V is TRBV27; TRBD2 matches at 8 bases. V shed 9 bases and J 5 bases; nucleotides not matched to a gene: 11. Germline-derived CDR1 and CDR2 are MNHEY and SMNVEV (reference sequence). CDR3 length equals 14 residues.

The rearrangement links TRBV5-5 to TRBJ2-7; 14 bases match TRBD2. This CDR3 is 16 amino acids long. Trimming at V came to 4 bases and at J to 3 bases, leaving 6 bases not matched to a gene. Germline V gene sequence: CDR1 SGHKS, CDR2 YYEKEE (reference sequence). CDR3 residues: CASSQDGTSGGYEQYF. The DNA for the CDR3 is TGTGCCAGCAGCCAAGATGGGACTAGCGGGGGCTACGAGCAGTACTTC.

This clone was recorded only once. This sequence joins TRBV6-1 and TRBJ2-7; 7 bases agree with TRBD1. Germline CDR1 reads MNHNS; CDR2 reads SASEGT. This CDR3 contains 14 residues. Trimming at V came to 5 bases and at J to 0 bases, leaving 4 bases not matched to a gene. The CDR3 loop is CASSRDSSSYEQYF. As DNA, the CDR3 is TGTGCCAGCAGTAGGGACAGCAGCTCCTACGAGCAGTACTTC.